This T cell receptor (beta chain) comes out of a study of T cell responses to AZD1222 COVID-19 vaccine. Study summary: Pooled together were second doses at about 4 or about 12 weeks.

Whole-study findings and limits: Among AZD1222 vaccinees, only five to seven were seropositive at baseline. There were repertoire samples only from the period after the peak T cell response. Donors in the cohort were predominantly white British and more often female, and clonal diversity was possibly underestimated.

On this clone itself: Its target is unknown.

The CDR3 spans 14 residues. V was pared by 0 bases and J by 5 bases, with 1 base of the junction left unmatched. Germline V gene sequence: CDR1 MNHEY, CDR2 SVGAGI. Here immunoSEQ multiplex PCR was the method, and the copy in TCRdb shows in-frame clones only, minus some. The repertoire includes under 150,000 clones, roughly 92% of them detected once, and roughly 5.1% sits in the top ten. This TCR came from an adult in good health. The sample was peripheral blood, taken on day 0 of AZD1222 vaccination. The chain is built from TRBV6-5 and TRBJ1-2, with 9 bases fitting TRBD1. The CDR3 here is CASSYSTGGYGYTF. The CDR3 DNA reads TGTGCCAGCAGTTACTCGACAGGGGGTTATGGCTACACCTTC.